This entry lists 4 T cell receptor beta chains sequenced from one sample in a study of T-cell reconstitution after alpha-beta-depleted transplantation in children. Unique molecular identifiers were incorporated when the TCRbeta library was constructed. TCRdb reprocessed the PCR reads with MiXCR, giving one entry per CDR3 protein. Among fewer than 750,000 distinct CDR3 sequences, under 25% were seen once, and the ten largest hold roughly 14%. The sequenced sample was PBMCs, mostly from graft donor cells, obtained 360 days after TCRalphabeta/CD19-depleted stem cell transplant. The receptors shown here come from a boy younger than two who had a stem cell transplant for acute myeloid leukemia, so the T cells may come from the graft donor.

V and J are TRBV20-1 and TRBJ2-2; 7 bases line up with TRBD2. V was pared by 6 bases and J by 4 bases, with 14 bases of the junction left unmatched. The CDR3 has 16 amino acids. Per germline, CDR1 DFQATT and CDR2 SNEGSKA (reference sequence). Here the CDR3 DNA reads TGCAGTGCCCTTCTCTGGGGAGCGGGGCGCACCGGGGAGCTGTTTTTT. Protein: CSALLWGAGRTGELFF.

This clonotype was seen ten or more times. The CDR3 is CASSPYRLSDTQYF. In nucleotides, the CDR3 is TGTGCCAGCAGCCCCTATCGACTGTCAGATACGCAGTATTTT. This rearrangement joins TRBV6-1 to TRBJ2-3; no definite D call. V was trimmed by 6 bases and J by 4 bases, leaving 14 bases between them. The CDR3 covers 14 residues. CDR1 and CDR2 (germline): MNHNS, SASEGT.

This clonotype was observed many times. V is TRBV20-1 and J is TRBJ2-7, with D possibly being TRBD1 or TRBD2 (5 bases each). The V end lost 6 bases, the J end lost 3 bases, and 6 bases lay between the germline ends. Germline V gives CDR1 DFQATT, CDR2 SNEGSKA (reference sequence). The CDR3 is made up of 10 amino acids. The CDR3 sequence is CSAGDYEQYF. The DNA of the CDR3 is TGCAGTGCGGGGGACTACGAGCAGTACTTC.

This chain uses TRBV28 with TRBJ1-4; tentatively, D is TRBD1 (5 bases). This CDR3 region has 16 residues. V gave up 5 bases and J gave up 7 bases, with 20 bases separating them. CDR1 is MDHEN and CDR2 is SYDVKM in the germline V gene. The DNA of the CDR3 is TGTGCCAGCAGTCTATCAGGCTGGGGGATGGCTGAAAAACTGTTTTTT. Amino acids: CASSLSGWGMAEKLFF.